This T cell receptor beta chain was recorded in a study of cytomegalovirus exposure and HLA in healthy donors. It was with 60 Vbeta and 13 Jbeta primers that the PCR ran. TCRdb keeps only in-frame clones here, not all; method: immunoSEQ multiplex PCR. The sample has 200,000 or so clones; about 83% are singletons. Per germline, CDR1 MNHNS and CDR2 SASEGT. V was trimmed by 2 bases and J by 7 bases, leaving 11 bases between them. This CDR3 contains 13 residues. The sequencing sample was made of PBMCs. This TCR was sampled from a girl aged 10-17 years in good health and CMV-seronegative. This chain uses TRBV6-1 with TRBJ1-2; D gene ambiguous. The CDR3 protein is CASSETGGFGYTF. CDR3 nucleotides: TGTGCCAGCAGTGAAACGGGAGGGTTTGGCTACACCTTC.